This T cell receptor (beta chain) was found in a study of OX40 agonist ivuxolimab in advanced cancers. Germline V gives CDR1 SGHTA, CDR2 FQGNSA. The V and J ends lost 5 bases and 0 bases respectively, with 5 bases between them. CDR3 size: 13 residues. Using immunoSEQ multiplex PCR, the repertoire was profiled, and TCRdb retains in-frame clones only, with some absent. The table records over 35,000 clones, around three quarters of them present only once. The sequences come from CD4+ or CD8+ T cells sorted from blood, collected in a trial of the OX40 agonist ivuxolimab. The V gene is TRBV7-2, the J gene TRBJ1-5, with unresolved D. The clonotype originates from an adult with an advanced solid tumor such as melanoma, head and neck, liver or kidney cancer. The DNA for the CDR3 is TGTGCCAGCAGCATTAATAGCAATCAGCCCCAGCATTTT. As protein: CASSINSNQPQHF. The full variable domain, its missing parts supplied by reference TRBV7-2 and TRBJ1-5, is GAGVSQSPSNKVTEKGKDVELRCDPISGHTALYWYRQSLGQGLEFLIYFQGNSAPDKSGLPSDRFSAERTGGSVSTLTIQRTQQEDSAVYLCASSINSNQPQHFGDGTRLSIL.